A selection of T cell receptor beta chains follows, all from one sample in a study of blood T cells in healthy people across ages. TCRdb used MiXCR to reprocess the 5' RACE reads, holding one entry per CDR3 protein. The table records around 650,000 distinct CDR3 sequences, 35% to 50% of them present only once. The sample taken for sequencing was blood. Receptor source: an elderly man in good health. Each CDR3 is given with its conserved first and last residue. The order of the fields is J gene, D gene, V gene, CDR3 protein. D genes are given only for firm matches.

j_call: TRBJ2-1; d_call: TRBD2; v_call: TRBV6-5; cdr3_aa: CASSYPGTSGGYEQLF
j_call: -; d_call: TRBD1; v_call: TRBV29-1; cdr3_aa: CSVAVTGVEQYF
j_call: -; d_call: TRBD1; v_call: TRBV5-1; cdr3_aa: CASSFSRQGLDEQYF
j_call: TRBJ2-4; d_call: TRBD1; v_call: TRBV19; cdr3_aa: CASSITQGANIQYF
j_call: TRBJ2-7; d_call: -; v_call: TRBV9; cdr3_aa: CASSVGTGRYEQYF
j_call: TRBJ2-7; d_call: -; v_call: TRBV12-3/TRBV12-4; cdr3_aa: CASSQMTSDYEQYF
j_call: TRBJ2-1; d_call: -; v_call: TRBV4-1; cdr3_aa: CASSRQQGTGYNEQFF
j_call: TRBJ1-6; d_call: -; v_call: TRBV2; cdr3_aa: CASSDVRVNSPLHF
j_call: TRBJ1-6; d_call: -; v_call: TRBV7-2; cdr3_aa: CASSLHRDSPLHF
j_call: TRBJ1-5; d_call: -; v_call: TRBV12-3/TRBV12-4; cdr3_aa: CASSLWGPDQPQHF
j_call: TRBJ2-1; d_call: -; v_call: TRBV7-2; cdr3_aa: CASSAELTYNEQFF
j_call: -; d_call: TRBD1; v_call: TRBV28; cdr3_aa: CASSSQDRVEQYF
j_call: -; d_call: TRBD2; v_call: TRBV11-2; cdr3_aa: CACSLTGTSGGGPYNEQYF
j_call: TRBJ2-1; d_call: -; v_call: TRBV3-1; cdr3_aa: CASSYDVEQFF
j_call: TRBJ2-7; d_call: -; v_call: TRBV7-8; cdr3_aa: CASRPVAESSYEQYF
j_call: TRBJ2-6; d_call: -; v_call: TRBV7-2; cdr3_aa: CASSPPTGANVLTF
j_call: -; d_call: TRBD2; v_call: TRBV28; cdr3_aa: CASSIEGLAYYNEQYF
j_call: TRBJ2-7; d_call: TRBD2; v_call: TRBV29-1; cdr3_aa: CSVGTSVRSEQYF
j_call: TRBJ2-1; d_call: TRBD1; v_call: TRBV7-9; cdr3_aa: CASSLGVPGTGGAEQFF
j_call: TRBJ1-2; d_call: -; v_call: TRBV11-1; cdr3_aa: CASSPLGGSHGYTF
j_call: TRBJ1-2; d_call: -; v_call: TRBV2; cdr3_aa: CASSEVGGYGYTF
j_call: TRBJ2-3; d_call: TRBD1; v_call: TRBV5-5; cdr3_aa: CASSSFPGQGSEDTQYF
j_call: -; d_call: -; v_call: TRBV2; cdr3_aa: CASSARRAGTETQYF